Shown below are 29 T cell receptor beta chains from a single sample sequenced in a study of blood T cell repertoires in COVID-19. TCRdb keeps only in-frame clones here, not all; method: immunoSEQ multiplex PCR. The data hold around 160,000 clones, with around 89% observed a single time. The specimen was PBMCs or T cells enriched from blood (not recorded which). Receptor source: a young woman with acute COVID-19.

The chain couples TRBV7-2 to TRBJ2-3; D gene unclear. This CDR3 contains 15 residues. The germline V and J ends were trimmed by 1 base and 5 bases, with 13 bases remaining between them. From germline, CDR1 is SGHTA and CDR2 FQGNSA. For the CDR3, the DNA is TGTGCCAGCAGCTTAGTCGGAGACGGTGGAGATACGCAGTATTTT. Translation gives CASSLVGDGGDTQYF.

The chain recombines TRBV7-3 with TRBJ2-3, with TRBD2 as a possible D gene (6 bases). The CDR3 has 15 amino acids. Trimming pared 3 bases from V and 0 bases from J, leaving 10 bases between. CDR1 is SGHTA, CDR2 FQGTGA, per germline. CDR3 nucleotide sequence: TGTGCCAGCAGCTTTGGACTACCTAGCACAGATACGCAGTATTTT. It encodes CASSFGLPSTDTQYF.

The genes are TRBV7-9 and TRBJ2-7, with TRBD1 matching 7 bases. J gave up 6 bases and V 1 base, and 0 bases lay outside the gene matches. CDR1 is SEHNR, CDR2 FQNEAQ, per germline (reference sequence). This CDR3 spans 12 amino acids. As DNA, the CDR3 is TGTGCCAGCAGCTTAGACAGGGGCGAGCAGTACTTC. Its protein product is CASSLDRGEQYF.

The V gene is TRBV19, the J gene TRBJ1-1; D is unresolved. Per the germline V gene, CDR1 is LNHDA and CDR2 is SQIVND (reference sequence). Trimming removed 2 bases from V and 5 bases from J, with 15 bases in between. The CDR3 spans 15 residues. CDR3 residues: CASSIYGGMETEAFF. DNA for the CDR3: TGTGCCAGTAGTATATACGGCGGCATGGAAACTGAAGCTTTCTTT.

About this clone itself: Other DNA sequences from this sample encode an identical CDR3 as well. The DNA for the CDR3 is TGTGCCAGCAGTTTAGGCGGGGACACTGAAGCTTTCTTT. Protein: CASSLGGDTEAFF. This rearrangement joins TRBV28 to TRBJ1-1; D not certain. The length of the CDR3 is 13 residues. V lost 2 bases to trimming and J lost 3 bases, with 7 bases between them. CDR1 and CDR2 from the germline V gene are MDHEN and SYDVKM. Complete variable domain (other parts from reference TRBV28 and TRBJ1-1): DVKVTQSSRYLVKRTGEKVFLECVQDMDHENMFWYRQDPGLGLRLIYFSYDVKMKEKGDIPEGYSVSREKKERFSLILESASTNQTSMYLCASSLGGDTEAFFGQGTRLTVV.

The rearrangement uses TRBV19 and TRBJ1-3, with D possibly TRBD1 on 5 matching bases. Germline CDR1 is LNHDA and CDR2 is SQIVND (reference sequence). The CDR3 has 16 residues. Trimming shortened V by 4 bases and J by 0 bases, and 13 bases separated the two germline ends. This chain's CDR3 is CASSTGGTSSGNTIYF. The CDR3 nucleotides are TGTGCCAGTAGTACGGGAGGGACGAGCTCTGGAAACACCATATATTTT.

The rearrangement links TRBV30 to TRBJ1-5; possible D gene TRBD1, 6 bases. V lost 2 bases to trimming and J lost 4 bases, with 12 bases between them. The length of the CDR3 is 14 residues. CDR1 is GTSNPN, CDR2 SVGIG, per germline (reference sequence). The CDR3 DNA sequence: TGTGCCTGGAGTCACACAGGGTTAAATCAGCCCCAGCATTTT. Translating it yields CAWSHTGLNQPQHF.

The gene calls are TRBV28 and TRBJ1-4; no clear D. Per germline, CDR1 MDHEN and CDR2 SYDVKM. V lost 7 bases and J 8 bases, leaving 17 bases between the germline ends. The CDR3 is 14 amino acids. CDR3 protein: CASMRVFSGEKLFF. The CDR3 coding sequence is TGTGCCAGCATGAGGGTTTTCTCCGGAGAAAAACTGTTTTTT.

The rearrangement joins TRBV9 to TRBJ2-1, with 7 positions matching TRBD2. Looked up from germline, CDR1 is SGDLS and CDR2 is YYNGEE. V lost 0 bases, J lost 4 bases, and 10 bases stayed unmatched. The CDR3 covers 17 residues. The CDR3 bases are TGTGCCAGCAGCGTAGGAGTCGCGGGAGCAGGTTACAATGAGCAGTTCTTC. Its translation: CASSVGVAGAGYNEQFF.

J is TRBJ1-5 and V is TRBV7-2, with a possible D match to TRBD1 (6 bases). V was shortened by 5 bases and J by 4 bases, with 15 bases between the two germline ends. Germline V CDR1 and CDR2: SGHTA, FQGNSA. The CDR3 sequence is 15 residues long. The CDR3, as DNA: TGTGCCAGCAGCCCCCAAAACAGGGATAATCAGCCCCAGCATTTT. Its protein is CASSPQNRDNQPQHF.

V gene TRBV19 combines with J gene TRBJ2-3; 10 bases align to TRBD2. The CDR3 contains 15 residues. CDR1 and CDR2 (germline): LNHDA, SQIVND (reference sequence). V trimming: 7 bases; J trimming: 5 bases; junction bases outside the gene matches: 9. CDR3 sequence: CASTEAGGLVDTQYF. The CDR3 nucleotides are TGTGCCAGTACCGAAGCGGGAGGGCTTGTAGATACGCAGTATTTT. Based on the CDR3 plus reference TRBV19 and TRBJ2-3, the full variable domain is DGGITQSPKYLFRKEGQNVTLSCEQNLNHDAMYWYRQDPGQGLRLIYYSQIVNDFQKGDIAEGYSVSREKKESFPLTVTSAQKNPTAFYLCASTEAGGLVDTQYFGPGTRLTVL.

This clone was seen a single time. This chain uses TRBV4-3 with TRBJ1-3; D remains ambiguous. The CDR3 sequence is 16 residues long. V lost 2 bases, J lost 2 bases, and 13 bases lay in between. The germline gives CDR1 LGHNA, CDR2 YSLEER. Here the CDR3 reads CASSQNREGPGNTIYF. CDR3 sequence (DNA): TGCGCCAGCAGCCAAAACCGAGAGGGCCCTGGAAACACCATATATTTT.

The rearrangement uses TRBV4-2 and TRBJ1-3, with a weak D call TRBD1 (5 bases). The CDR3 runs to 15 residues. V was shortened by 6 bases and J by 2 bases, with 14 bases between the two germline ends. Germline values: CDR1 LGHNA, CDR2 YNFKEQ. The CDR3 DNA follows: TGTGCCAGCAGTCCCTCGGAGGGGCCTGGAAACACCATATATTTT. Amino acids: CASSPSEGPGNTIYF.

This CDR3 reads CASSFAGGADTQYF. In DNA form, the CDR3 reads TGTGCCAGCAGTTTTGCGGGGGGCGCAGATACGCAGTATTTT. The gene calls are TRBV28 and TRBJ2-3; 8 nucleotides align to TRBD2. The V segment lost 3 bases and the J segment 4 bases; nucleotides outside the gene matches: 3. Germline lookup yields CDR1 MDHEN and CDR2 SYDVKM. The CDR3 covers 14 residues.

Written as DNA, the CDR3 is TGTGCCAGCACTTTGGGAGGTATCACTGAAGCTTTCTTT. It encodes CASTLGGITEAFF. This chain connects TRBV12-3 or TRBV12-4 to TRBJ1-1, with D unclear. Trimming took 7 bases from V and 4 from J, leaving 13 bases between them. This CDR3 has 13 residues.

This chain joins TRBV28 and TRBJ1-4, with 8 positions matching TRBD1. The CDR3 consists of 15 residues. With V trimmed by 5 bases and J by 7 bases, 9 bases remained unmatched. CDR1 is MDHEN, CDR2 SYDVKM, per germline. The chain's CDR3 is CASSRSGTGPEKLFF. CDR3 DNA sequence: TGTGCCAGCAGTCGCTCTGGGACAGGTCCTGAAAAACTGTTTTTT.

V is TRBV27 and J is TRBJ1-2; 12 bases are a match to TRBD1. After removal of 8 bases from V and 3 bases from J, the junction contained 7 bases not matched to a gene. The CDR3 runs to 15 residues. Germline CDR1 is MNHEY and CDR2 is SMNVEV (reference sequence). CDR3 sequence (DNA): TGTGCCAGCGGGGACAGGGGGCAGTGGGACTATGGCTACACCTTC. The encoded protein is CASGDRGQWDYGYTF.

This rearrangement joins TRBV29-1 to TRBJ1-1; D might be TRBD1 (5 bases). V was cut by 3 bases and J by 0 bases, with 17 bases left in between. Germline V gene lookup returns CDR1 SQVTM and CDR2 ANQGSEA. The CDR3 contains 16 residues. The CDR3 is CSVDWNRSGMNTEAFF. CDR3 bases: TGCAGCGTTGATTGGAACCGTTCAGGGATGAACACTGAAGCTTTCTTT.

The chain uses TRBV7-2 and TRBJ1-4; TRBD1 is a possible D gene (6 bases). Looked up from germline, CDR1 is SGHTA and CDR2 is FQGNSA. The CDR3 runs 17 residues. With 2 bases removed from V and 4 bases from J, the gap between germline ends came to 17 bases. The CDR3: CASSLFGDRRYNEKLFF. The CDR3 bases are TGTGCCAGCAGCTTATTTGGAGACAGGCGCTATAATGAAAAACTGTTTTTT.

This chain joins TRBV6-2 or TRBV6-3 and TRBJ2-3; 13 bases fit TRBD2. CDR3 length equals 19 residues. J gave up 3 bases and V 6 bases, and 15 bases lay outside the gene matches. Germline CDR1 is MNHEY and CDR2 is SVGEGT. CDR3 sequence (DNA): TGTGCCAGCAGCCACGGACTAGCGGGAGTATATCAAGTGACAGATACGCAGTATTTT. Protein: CASSHGLAGVYQVTDTQYF.

The chain is built from TRBV3-1 (or the pseudogene TRBV3-2) and TRBJ1-2, with 7 bases lining up with TRBD1. With V trimmed by 4 bases and J by 10 bases, 12 bases remained unmatched. There are 14 residues in the CDR3. The V gene's germline CDR1 is LGHDT and CDR2 YNNKEL (reference sequence). DNA of the CDR3: TGTGCCAGCAGCCTAACCCGGGACAGCCCCATCTACACCTTC. The encoded protein is CASSLTRDSPIYTF.

The V call is TRBV10-3, the J call TRBJ1-2; TRBD1 is a possible D gene (6 bases). Trimming took 2 bases from V and 13 from J, leaving 14 bases between them. There are 12 residues in the CDR3. Germline V CDR1 and CDR2: ENHRY, SYGVKD. The chain's CDR3 is CAISEPGQSGTF. As DNA, the CDR3 is TGTGCCATCAGTGAGCCAGGACAGTCTGGCACCTTC.

There are a few counts of this clone. The chain joins TRBV7-2 to TRBJ2-2, with unresolved D. The germline V gene encodes CDR1 SGHTA and CDR2 FQGNSA. Between the trimmed V and J ends, which lost 0 bases and 9 bases, there was a span of 11 bases. This CDR3 contains 14 residues. DNA for the CDR3: TGTGCCAGCAGCTTAGCACAGCTGGGTCGGGAGCTGTTTTTT. Its translation: CASSLAQLGRELFF.

CDR3 in DNA: TGTGCCAGCAGTTTATCTGCGGCAGGGATGAACACTGAAGCTTTCTTT. Protein: CASSLSAAGMNTEAFF. The chain couples TRBV28 to TRBJ1-1, with D perhaps TRBD1 (5 bases). Germline CDR1 reads MDHEN; CDR2 reads SYDVKM. V lost 1 base, J lost 0 bases, and 12 bases lay in between. The CDR3 consists of 16 residues.

The rearrangement links TRBV27 to TRBJ1-2, with TRBD1 matching 8 bases. Germline loops: CDR1 MNHEY, CDR2 SMNVEV (reference sequence). The CDR3 spans 14 residues. Germline trimming cut 5 bases from V and 7 bases from J; bases unmatched to any gene: 9. CDR3 in DNA: TGTGCCAGCAGTAGGACAGGGACCCTTTCTGGCTACACCTTC. It specifies CASSRTGTLSGYTF.

The gene calls are TRBV12-3 or TRBV12-4 and TRBJ1-1, with D uncertain. Trimming took 3 bases from V and 5 from J, leaving 10 bases between them. This CDR3 region has 13 residues. Written as DNA, the CDR3 is TGTGCCAGCAGTTTTATCCGGGAGACTGAAGCTTTCTTT. Translating gives CASSFIRETEAFF.

The chain uses TRBV5-4 and TRBJ1-2; no clear D. CDR3 length: 13 residues. Trimming took off 1 base at V and 1 base at J, with 5 bases between the two ends. In germline, CDR1 is SGHNT, CDR2 YYREEE (reference sequence). CDR3 sequence reads: CASSLNNNYGYTF. The CDR3, as DNA: TGTGCCAGCAGCTTGAACAATAACTATGGCTACACCTTC.

The rearrangement uses TRBV5-1 and TRBJ1-2; 12 positions match TRBD1. V was pared by 1 base and J by 7 bases, with 11 bases of the junction left unmatched. The CDR3 length is 17 residues. In germline, CDR1 is SGHRS, CDR2 YFSETQ. CDR3 in DNA: TGCGCCAGCAGCTTGTCCTCCGGGACAGGGGGCCTTGGTGGCTACACCTTC. This sequence encodes CASSLSSGTGGLGGYTF. Full variable domain (rest looked up from reference TRBV5-1 and TRBJ1-2): KAGVTQTPRYLIKTRGQQVTLSCSPISGHRSVSWYQQTPGQGLQFLFEYFSETQRNKGNFPGRFSGRQFSNSRSEMNVSTLELGDSALYLCASSLSSGTGGLGGYTFGSGTRLTVV.

The gene calls are TRBV1 and TRBJ2-5; TRBD2 is taken as the D call from the table, unchecked against the DNA. TRBV1 is classified as a pseudogene. CDR3 length equals 20 residues. In nucleotides, the CDR3 is TGCACCAGCAGCCAAGATGAGGTCTCGGGGACTAGCGGGTTCATGGAGACCCAGTACTTC. Its protein is CTSSQDEVSGTSGFMETQYF.